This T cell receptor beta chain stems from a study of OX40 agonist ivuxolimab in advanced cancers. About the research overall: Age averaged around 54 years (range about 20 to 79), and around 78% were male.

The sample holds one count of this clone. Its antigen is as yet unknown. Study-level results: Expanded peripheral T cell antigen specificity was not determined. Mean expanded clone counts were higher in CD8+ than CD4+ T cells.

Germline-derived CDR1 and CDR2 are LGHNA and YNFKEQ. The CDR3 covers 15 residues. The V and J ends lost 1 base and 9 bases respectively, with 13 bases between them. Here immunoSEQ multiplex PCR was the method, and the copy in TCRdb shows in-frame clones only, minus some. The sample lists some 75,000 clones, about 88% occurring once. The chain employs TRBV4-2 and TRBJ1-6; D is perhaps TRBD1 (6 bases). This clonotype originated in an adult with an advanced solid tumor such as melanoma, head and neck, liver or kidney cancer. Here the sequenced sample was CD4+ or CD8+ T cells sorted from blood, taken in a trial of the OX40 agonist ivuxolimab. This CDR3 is CASSQVGQGSSPLHF. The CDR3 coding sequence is TGTGCCAGCAGCCAAGTGGGGCAGGGGTCTTCACCCCTCCACTTT.